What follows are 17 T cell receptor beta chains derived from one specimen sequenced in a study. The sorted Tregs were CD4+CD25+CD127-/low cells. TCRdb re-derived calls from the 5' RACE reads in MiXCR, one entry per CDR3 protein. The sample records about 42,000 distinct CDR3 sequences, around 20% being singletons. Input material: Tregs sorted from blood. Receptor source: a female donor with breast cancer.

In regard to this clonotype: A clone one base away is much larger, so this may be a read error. The CDR3 sequence is CAGSGDPNPTDTQYF. DNA of the CDR3: TGTGCCGGCAGCGGAGACCCTAACCCCACAGATACGCAGTATTTT. The V call is TRBV7-6, the J call TRBJ2-3; a possible D gene is TRBD2 (5 bases). CDR3 length: 15 amino acids. Per germline, CDR1 SGHVS and CDR2 FNYEAQ.

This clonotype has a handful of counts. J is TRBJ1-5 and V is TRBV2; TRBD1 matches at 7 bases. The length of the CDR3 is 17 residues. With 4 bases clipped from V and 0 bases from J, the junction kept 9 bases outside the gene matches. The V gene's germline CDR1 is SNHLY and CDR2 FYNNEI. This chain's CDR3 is CASSGTDRSNSNQPQHF. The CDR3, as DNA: TGTGCCAGCAGTGGGACGGACAGGAGTAATAGCAATCAGCCCCAGCATTTT.

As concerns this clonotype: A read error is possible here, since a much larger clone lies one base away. The CDR3 DNA follows: TGTGCCAGCAGTTTACTTTCAGGGTCGGTAGAGGCCCAGTACTTC. Protein product: CASSLLSGSVEAQYF. The chain has TRBV27 and TRBJ2-5; D might be TRBD1 (5 bases). The germline V gene encodes CDR1 MNHEY and CDR2 SMNVEV (reference sequence). The CDR3 runs 15 residues.

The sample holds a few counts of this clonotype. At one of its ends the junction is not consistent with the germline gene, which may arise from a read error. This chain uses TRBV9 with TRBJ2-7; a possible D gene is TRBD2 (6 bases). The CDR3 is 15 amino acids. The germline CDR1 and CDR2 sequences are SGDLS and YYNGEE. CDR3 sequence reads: CAGSVEGDSSTEQYF. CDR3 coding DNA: TGTGCCGGCAGCGTAGAAGGGGACTCCTCTACGGAGCAGTACTTC.

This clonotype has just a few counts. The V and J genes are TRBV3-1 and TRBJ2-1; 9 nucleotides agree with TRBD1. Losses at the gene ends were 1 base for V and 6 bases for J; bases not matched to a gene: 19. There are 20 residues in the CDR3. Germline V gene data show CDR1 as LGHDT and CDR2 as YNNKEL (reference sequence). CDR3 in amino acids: CASSQVIGTGWPIDPNEQFF. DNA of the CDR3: TGTGCCAGCAGCCAAGTGATAGGGACAGGGTGGCCGATAGACCCCAATGAGCAGTTCTTC.

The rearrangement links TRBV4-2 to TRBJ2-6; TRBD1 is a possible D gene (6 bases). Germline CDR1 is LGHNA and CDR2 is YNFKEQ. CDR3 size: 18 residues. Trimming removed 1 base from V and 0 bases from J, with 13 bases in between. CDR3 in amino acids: CASSQVSGANSGANVLTF. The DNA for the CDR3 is TGTGCCAGCAGCCAAGTTTCAGGGGCGAACTCTGGGGCCAACGTCCTGACTTTC.

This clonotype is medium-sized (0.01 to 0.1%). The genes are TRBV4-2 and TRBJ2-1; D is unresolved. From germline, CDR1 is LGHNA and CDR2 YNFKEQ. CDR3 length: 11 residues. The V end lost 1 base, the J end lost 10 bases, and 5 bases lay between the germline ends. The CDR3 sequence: CASSQGAEQFF. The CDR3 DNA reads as TGTGCCAGCAGCCAAGGGGCGGAGCAGTTCTTC.

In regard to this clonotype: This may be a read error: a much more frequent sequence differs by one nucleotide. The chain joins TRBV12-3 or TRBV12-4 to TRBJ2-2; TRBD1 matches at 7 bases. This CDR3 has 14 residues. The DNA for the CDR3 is TGTACCAGCTATACCGACAGGGACACCGGGGAGCTGTTTTTT. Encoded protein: CTSYTDRDTGELFF.

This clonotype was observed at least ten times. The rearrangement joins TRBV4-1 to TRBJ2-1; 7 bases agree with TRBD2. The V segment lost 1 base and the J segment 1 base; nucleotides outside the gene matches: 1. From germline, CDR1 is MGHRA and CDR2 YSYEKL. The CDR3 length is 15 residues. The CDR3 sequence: CASSQVGLSYNEQFF. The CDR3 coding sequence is TGCGCCAGCAGCCAAGTGGGACTATCCTACAATGAGCAGTTCTTC.

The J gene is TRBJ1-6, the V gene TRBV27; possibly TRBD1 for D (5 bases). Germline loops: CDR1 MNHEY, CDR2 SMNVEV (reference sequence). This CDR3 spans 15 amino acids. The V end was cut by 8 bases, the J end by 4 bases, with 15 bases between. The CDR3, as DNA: TGTGCCAGCGCTGACGGGGGTACATATAATTCACCCCTCCACTTT. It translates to CASADGGTYNSPLHF.

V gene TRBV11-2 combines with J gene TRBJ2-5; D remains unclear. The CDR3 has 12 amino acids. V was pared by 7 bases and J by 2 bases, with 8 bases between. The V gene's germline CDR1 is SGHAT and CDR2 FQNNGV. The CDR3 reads CASTARQETQYF. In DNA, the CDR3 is TGTGCCAGCACCGCTCGTCAAGAGACCCAGTACTTC.

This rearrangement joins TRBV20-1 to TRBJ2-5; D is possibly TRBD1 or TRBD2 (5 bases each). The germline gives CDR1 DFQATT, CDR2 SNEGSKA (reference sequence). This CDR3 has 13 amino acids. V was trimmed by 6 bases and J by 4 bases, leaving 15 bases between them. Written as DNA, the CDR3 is TGCAGTGCCATCGGGGTTGGGGGAGAGACCCAGTACTTC. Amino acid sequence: CSAIGVGGETQYF.

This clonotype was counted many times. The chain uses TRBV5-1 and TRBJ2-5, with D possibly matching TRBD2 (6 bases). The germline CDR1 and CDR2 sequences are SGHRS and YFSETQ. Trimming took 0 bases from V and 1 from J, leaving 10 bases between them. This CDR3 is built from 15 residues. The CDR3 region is CASSLAGGIQETQYF. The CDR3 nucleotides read TGCGCCAGCAGCTTGGCCGGGGGAATCCAAGAGACCCAGTACTTC.

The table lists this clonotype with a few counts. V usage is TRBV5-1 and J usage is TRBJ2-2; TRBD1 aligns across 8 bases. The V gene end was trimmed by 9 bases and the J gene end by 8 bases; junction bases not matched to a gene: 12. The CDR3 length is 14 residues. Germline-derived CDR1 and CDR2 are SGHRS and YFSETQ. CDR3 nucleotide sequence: TGCGCCACCAAGAACCAGGGGGCGCAGGGGGAGCTGTTTTTT. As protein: CATKNQGAQGELFF.

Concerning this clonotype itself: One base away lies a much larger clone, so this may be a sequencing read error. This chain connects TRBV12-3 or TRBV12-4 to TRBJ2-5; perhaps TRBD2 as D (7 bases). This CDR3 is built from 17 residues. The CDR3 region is CAGSLRGGGGLGETQYF. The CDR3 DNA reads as TGTGCCGGCAGTTTAAGGGGGGGAGGAGGGCTAGGAGAGACCCAGTACTTC.

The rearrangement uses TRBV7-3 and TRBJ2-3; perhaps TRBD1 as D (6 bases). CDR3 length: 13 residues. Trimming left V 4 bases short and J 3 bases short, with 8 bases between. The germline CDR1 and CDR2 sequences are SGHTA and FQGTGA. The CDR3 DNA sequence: TGTGCCAGCAGCTCTCAGGGGACAGATACGCAGTATTTT. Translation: CASSSQGTDTQYF.

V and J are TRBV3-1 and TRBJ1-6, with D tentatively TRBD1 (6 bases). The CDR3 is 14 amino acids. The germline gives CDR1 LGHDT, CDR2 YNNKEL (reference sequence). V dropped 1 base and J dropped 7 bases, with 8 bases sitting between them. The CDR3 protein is CASSQGQGNSPLHF. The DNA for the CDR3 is TGTGCCAGCAGCCAAGGCCAGGGGAATTCACCCCTCCACTTT.